A single sample gave rise to the 2 T cell receptor beta chains below, sequenced in a study of T cells in Graves' hyperthyroidism and ophthalmopathy. RNA transcripts gave rise to amplified TCR beta CDR3 regions. HTBI primers drove first-round RT-PCR of the TCR CDR3. TCRdb processed the multiplex PCR reads anew with MiXCR; each CDR3 protein has one entry. The sample yields 350,000 to 500,000 distinct CDR3 sequences, around 13% seen once. Sequenced material: blood. These receptors originate from a woman aged 18-35 years with Graves' hyperthyroidism.

V and J are TRBV7-3 and TRBJ2-1; TRBD2 might be the D (6 bases). V gave up 5 bases and J gave up 6 bases, with 17 bases separating them. CDR3 length equals 15 residues. The germline V gene has CDR1 SGHTA and CDR2 FQGTGA. The CDR3 here is CASSPLSGLVNEQFF. The CDR3 DNA is TGTGCCAGCAGCCCACTAAGCGGGTTGGTCAATGAGCAGTTCTTC.

The chain couples TRBV7-2 to TRBJ1-5; no clear D gene. Trimming removed 1 base from V and 11 bases from J, with 12 bases in between. The CDR3 contains 13 residues. CDR1 SGHTA and CDR2 FQGNSA come from the germline V gene. The CDR3 sequence: CASSLGPPSAQHF. DNA for the CDR3: TGTGCCAGCAGCTTAGGACCCCCCTCGGCCCAGCATTTT.